Each of the 20 T cell receptor beta chains below was sequenced from the same sample in a study of blood T cell repertoires in COVID-19. Using immunoSEQ multiplex PCR, the repertoire was profiled, and TCRdb retains in-frame clones only, with some absent. The sample holds 65,000 to 80,000 clones, around 91% seen once. The sequencing sample was made of peripheral blood. These receptors all stem from a human donor in a cohort sampled during active COVID-19.

The chain combines TRBV28 with TRBJ2-3; 7 positions agree with TRBD2. CDR1 MDHEN and CDR2 SYDVKM come from the germline V gene. The ends lost 7 bases at V and 1 base at J; junction bases unmatched: 2. The CDR3 is 13 residues long. The CDR3 nucleotides read TGTGCCAGCATTACTAGCGGCACAGATACGCAGTATTTT. Encoded protein: CASITSGTDTQYF.

The rearrangement joins TRBV7-2 to TRBJ2-1; maybe TRBD1 (5 bases). The CDR3 has 16 residues. Germline V gene sequence: CDR1 SGHTA, CDR2 FQGNSA. V was clipped by 0 bases and J by 8 bases, with 17 bases between them. The CDR3 region has the DNA TGTGCCAGCAGCTTAGCATCCCTCCAGGGCTCCCATGAGCAGTTCTTC. It specifies CASSLASLQGSHEQFF.

The chain couples TRBV11-2 to TRBJ2-5; 8 bases line up with TRBD2. Germline CDR1 reads SGHAT; CDR2 reads FQNNGV. Unmatched junction bases numbered 8, after V lost 5 bases and J lost 0 bases. This CDR3 is built from 16 residues. CDR3: CASSLRGGPDQETQYF. CDR3 bases: TGTGCCAGCAGCCTCCGCGGGGGGCCCGACCAAGAGACCCAGTACTTC.

The rearrangement links TRBV3-1 (or the pseudogene TRBV3-2) to TRBJ1-4, with D possibly matching TRBD1 (5 bases). The germline CDR1 and CDR2 sequences are LGHDT and YNNKEL (reference sequence). Trimming stripped 4 bases from V and 5 bases from J, with 14 bases between. This CDR3 contains 15 residues. CDR3 residues: CASSPSDTWNEKLFF. The CDR3 region has the DNA TGTGCCAGCAGCCCATCGGACACTTGGAATGAAAAACTGTTTTTT.

The chain uses TRBV6-5 and TRBJ1-2; 10 bases agree with TRBD1. V shed 2 bases and J 7 bases; nucleotides not matched to a gene: 10. Germline V gives CDR1 MNHEY, CDR2 SVGAGI. This CDR3 contains 16 residues. The chain's CDR3 is CASSYTSRDRGSGYTF. In DNA, the CDR3 is TGTGCCAGCAGTTACACTTCCCGGGACAGGGGCTCTGGCTACACCTTC.

This clone was recorded once. J is TRBJ2-7 and V is TRBV4-2; TRBD1 might be the D (6 bases). Germline-derived CDR1 and CDR2 are LGHNA and YNFKEQ. V was trimmed by 4 bases and J by 1 base, leaving 14 bases between them. The CDR3 totals 15 residues. CDR3 residues: CASSPERQGSYEQYF. The CDR3 DNA sequence: TGTGCCAGCAGCCCGGAGAGGCAGGGGTCCTACGAGCAGTACTTC.

The chain employs TRBV24-1 and TRBJ1-1, with D perhaps TRBD1 (5 bases). Germline V gene sequence: CDR1 KGHDR, CDR2 SFDVKD. V shed 2 bases and J shed 2 bases, with 17 bases lying between them. There are 17 residues in the CDR3. Written as DNA, the CDR3 is TGTGCCACCAGTGATTCTGTAGCTGGGGCCGGAAACACTGAAGCTTTCTTT. This gives the protein CATSDSVAGAGNTEAFF.

J is TRBJ1-1 and V is TRBV18, with 10 nucleotides matching TRBD1. The length of the CDR3 is 14 residues. Trimming removed 3 bases from V and 6 bases from J; junction bases left unmatched: 4. The germline V gene has CDR1 KGHSH and CDR2 LQKENI. This CDR3 reads CASSPGTGVSEAFF. CDR3 coding DNA: TGTGCCAGCTCACCGGGGACAGGGGTCTCTGAAGCTTTCTTT.

The CDR3 loop is CASSAKPPGQGPSRRYEQYF. The CDR3 coding sequence is TGTGCCAGTAGTGCAAAACCCCCGGGACAGGGGCCCAGCAGGAGATACGAGCAGTACTTC. The chain recombines TRBV19 with TRBJ2-7, with TRBD1 matching over 10 bases. V lost 5 bases, J lost 4 bases, and 23 bases stayed unmatched. CDR3 size: 20 residues. Per the germline V gene, CDR1 is LNHDA and CDR2 is SQIVND (reference sequence).

This chain connects TRBV18 to TRBJ1-5, with 8 bases lining up with TRBD1. The CDR3 spans 17 residues. V lost 2 bases to trimming and J lost 2 bases; unmatched junction nucleotides: 8. From germline, CDR1 is KGHSH and CDR2 LQKENI. The DNA for the CDR3 is TGTGCCAGCTCACCAGGGCAGGGGGCACTCCGCAATCAGCCCCAGCATTTT. Its protein is CASSPGQGALRNQPQHF.

This chain uses TRBV5-4 with TRBJ1-2; possible D gene TRBD1, 5 bases. The V gene's germline CDR1 is SGHNT and CDR2 YYREEE (reference sequence). The CDR3 spans 14 residues. V lost 0 bases to trimming and J lost 3 bases, with 9 bases between them. The CDR3 DNA sequence: TGTGCCAGCAGCTTGGGCGGGGGATACTATGGCTACACCTTC. Protein product: CASSLGGGYYGYTF.

The chain employs TRBV7-2 and TRBJ2-7; 9 nucleotides line up with TRBD1. This CDR3 is 15 amino acids long. CDR1 SGHTA and CDR2 FQGNSA come from the germline V gene. The J segment lost 6 bases and the V segment lost 1 base, leaving 7 bases of the junction unmatched. The CDR3 region has the DNA TGTGCCAGCAGCTTAGTAGGGGGACAGGGAGTCGAGCAGTACTTC. Its protein product is CASSLVGGQGVEQYF.

The chain combines TRBV15 with TRBJ1-2, with TRBD1 matching 10 bases. This CDR3 contains 14 residues. The J segment lost 7 bases and the V segment lost 4 bases, leaving 6 bases of the junction unmatched. In germline, CDR1 is LNHNV, CDR2 YYDKDF (reference sequence). CDR3 amino acids: CATSNDRGLFGYTF. The DNA for the CDR3 is TGTGCCACCAGCAATGACAGGGGGCTTTTTGGCTACACCTTC.

The chain carries TRBV20-1 and TRBJ1-5; unclear D gene. Germline-derived CDR1 and CDR2 are DFQATT and SNEGSKA (reference sequence). This CDR3 spans 13 amino acids. Trimming removed 3 bases at V and 7 bases at J, with 13 bases between. CDR3 DNA: TGCAGTGCTAGTTCGCGGGGAGGACAGCCCCAGCATTTT. Protein product: CSASSRGGQPQHF.

The rearrangement uses TRBV9 and TRBJ1-2, with a tentative D call TRBD1 (5 bases). The CDR3 has 12 amino acids. Trimming removed 2 bases from V and 11 bases from J, with 13 bases in between. The germline gives CDR1 SGDLS, CDR2 YYNGEE. CDR3 bases: TGTGCCAGCAGCGTGGACGGGGGAACTTACACCTTC. Protein: CASSVDGGTYTF.

DNA of the CDR3: TGTGCCAGCAGCCTAGGGGCAGACTATGGCTACACCTTC. This gives the protein CASSLGADYGYTF. The rearrangement uses TRBV7-9 and TRBJ1-2; D might be TRBD1 (5 bases). The CDR3 sequence is 13 residues long. Looked up from germline, CDR1 is SEHNR and CDR2 is FQNEAQ (reference sequence). Trimming took off 5 bases at V and 3 bases at J, with 10 bases between the two ends.

This chain connects TRBV6-5 to TRBJ2-3; 7 nucleotides line up with TRBD2. Germline CDR1 reads MNHEY; CDR2 reads SVGAGI. V lost 7 bases and J lost 4; bases outside the gene matches: 11. The CDR3 consists of 15 residues. The CDR3 reads CASTPSGLDPDTQYF. The CDR3 nucleotides are TGTGCCAGCACCCCCTCAGGACTAGACCCAGATACGCAGTATTTT.

This clone was observed a handful of times. The chain joins TRBV5-6 to TRBJ2-3; D remains unclear. From germline, CDR1 is SGHDT and CDR2 YYEEEE. Trimming stripped 0 bases from V and 2 bases from J, with 7 bases between. There are 14 residues in the CDR3. CDR3 in DNA: TGTGCCAGCAGCTTGGTGCAGGCCACAGATACGCAGTATTTT. As protein: CASSLVQATDTQYF. The whole variable domain, filled in from reference TRBV5-6 and TRBJ2-3, reads DAGVTQSPTHLIKTRGQQVTLRCSPKSGHDTVSWYQQALGQGPQFIFQYYEEEERQRGNFPDRFSGHQFPNYSSELNVNALLLGDSALYLCASSLVQATDTQYFGPGTRLTVL.

The chain links TRBV9 to TRBJ1-3; D call uncertain. V was clipped by 0 bases and J by 0 bases, with 10 bases between them. Looked up from germline, CDR1 is SGDLS and CDR2 is YYNGEE. The CDR3 length is 16 residues. This CDR3 reads CASSVGMTNSGNTIYF. The CDR3 DNA reads as TGTGCCAGCAGCGTAGGTATGACAAACTCTGGAAACACCATATATTTT.

This clone was seen only once. This chain connects TRBV3-1 (or the pseudogene TRBV3-2) to TRBJ1-1; 8 bases fit TRBD1. V shed 2 bases and J 1 base; nucleotides not matched to a gene: 3. CDR1 and CDR2 (germline): LGHDT, YNNKEL (reference sequence). This CDR3 region has 15 residues. The CDR3 loop reads CASSQTDRANTEAFF. The DNA for the CDR3 is TGTGCCAGCAGCCAAACGGACAGGGCGAACACTGAAGCTTTCTTT.